This T cell receptor (beta chain) came from a study of CD8 T cells in Susac syndrome. V was clipped by 6 bases and J by 0 bases, with 9 bases between them. CDR1 is DFQATT, CDR2 SNEGSKA, per germline (reference sequence). CDR3 length: 13 amino acids. TEMRA cells were FACS-enriched and CD8+ and CD4+ T cells negatively isolated. RNA was extracted with the RNeasy kit, and a quantity of about 0.45 to 1 ug was reverse transcribed using random hexamers. Multiplex immunoSEQ PCR targeted 54 Vbeta and 13 Jbeta TCR beta segments. One entry per CDR3 protein results from TCRdb running MiXCR on the immunoSEQ multiplex PCR reads. The top ten hold around 0.12% of the sample, which has about 130,000 distinct CDR3 sequences, approximately 94% seen once.

The chain combines TRBV20-1 with TRBJ1-3; D gene unclear. The sequence came from a human donor with multiple sclerosis. The source material was CD4+ T cells from PBMCs. CDR3 sequence: CSARSNSGNTIYF. Written as DNA, the CDR3 is TGCAGTGCCAGGTCGAACTCTGGAAACACCATATATTTT.